Sequencing of this T cell receptor beta chain was carried out in a study of blood T cell repertoires in COVID-19. Overall study context: From the United States, Italy and Spain came samples of acute and convalescent COVID-19.

TCRdb's table, derived via immunoSEQ multiplex PCR, lists solely in-frame clones and lacks some. Among some 160,000 clones listed, about 90% were seen once. What was sequenced was peripheral blood. The TCR originated in a man in his 60s with acute or convalescent COVID-19.

The CDR3 coding sequence is TGTGCCTGGAGTGTACCAGGGGGCAGCTATGGCTACACCTTC. It is translated as CAWSVPGGSYGYTF. The gene calls are TRBV30 and TRBJ1-2; 8 bases align to TRBD1. CDR3 length: 14 amino acids. CDR1 GTSNPN and CDR2 SVGIG come from the germline V gene (reference sequence). Trimming at V came to 0 bases and at J to 4 bases, leaving 4 bases not matched to a gene. The complete variable domain, with remaining parts taken from reference TRBV30 and TRBJ1-2, reads SQTIHQWPATLVQPVGSPLSLECTVEGTSNPNLYWYRQAAGRGLQLLFYSVGIGQISSEVPQNLSASRPQDRQFILSSKKLLLSDSGFYLCAWSVPGGSYGYTFGSGTRLTVV.